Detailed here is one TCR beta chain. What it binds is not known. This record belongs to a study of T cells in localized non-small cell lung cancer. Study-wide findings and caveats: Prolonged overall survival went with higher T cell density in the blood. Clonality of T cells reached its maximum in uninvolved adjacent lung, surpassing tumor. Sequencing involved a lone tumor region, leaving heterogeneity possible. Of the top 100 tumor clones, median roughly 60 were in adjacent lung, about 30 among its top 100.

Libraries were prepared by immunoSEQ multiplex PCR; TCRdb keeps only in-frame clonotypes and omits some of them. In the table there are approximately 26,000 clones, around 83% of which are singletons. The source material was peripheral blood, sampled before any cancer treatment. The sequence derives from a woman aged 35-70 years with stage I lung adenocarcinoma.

CDR3 DNA sequence: TGTGCCAGTAGTAGTACACGTGCAACTAATGAAAAACTGTTTTTT. Amino acid sequence: CASSSTRATNEKLFF. V and J are TRBV19 and TRBJ1-4; D is uncertain. V was shortened by 4 bases and J by 0 bases, with 9 bases between the two germline ends. CDR3 size: 15 residues. From germline, CDR1 is LNHDA and CDR2 SQIVND (reference sequence).